Listed below are T cell receptor beta chains from one sample, sequenced in a study of blood T cells in healthy people across ages. A single record per CDR3 protein comes from TCRdb applying MiXCR to the 5' RACE reads. The sample lists some 760,000 distinct CDR3 sequences; 25% were seen once. These same records also appear under a second study, on T cells of mothers and their children.

Sequenced sample: blood. These TCRs come from a boy younger than 18 in good health. The conserved cysteine and the conserved F or W are not part of the CDR3 here. D genes are given only for firm matches. Clone size is stated in some rows and not others, as once, few, many or a class when expanded.

d_call,v_call,j_call,clone_size,cdr3_aa
.,TRBV29-1,TRBJ2-1,few,SVYKNNEQF
TRBD2,TRBV5-1,TRBJ2-3,few,ASSFTSGPSTDTQY
.,TRBV6-1,TRBJ2-2,.,ASSEASGAIGELF
TRBD2,TRBV9,TRBJ2-7,.,ASSVDSGRTYEQY
.,TRBV6-6,TRBJ2-3,.,ATLTQRTDTQY
.,TRBV7-9,TRBJ2-6,few,ASSPPVSLSGANVLT
.,TRBV20-1,TRBJ2-3,.,SARGEANTDTQY
.,TRBV11-3,TRBJ2-1,few,ASSLGSQYEQF
.,TRBV20-1,TRBJ1-1,few,SALTGRPNTEAL
TRBD2,TRBV19,.,.,ASRPSGGANEQF
.,TRBV20-1,TRBJ2-1,.,SAGRASNEQF
.,TRBV18,TRBJ2-1,few,ANSPARGVGSEQF
TRBD2,TRBV12-3/TRBV12-4,TRBJ2-3,.,ASRLDSGGPRTDAQY
TRBD2,TRBV11-2,TRBJ2-7,.,ASSLAGGFLKY
TRBD1,TRBV4-3,.,few,ASSQITTGGYEQY
.,TRBV27,TRBJ2-4,.,ASSFGGRGIQY
TRBD2,TRBV7-8,TRBJ2-1,few,ASSSPGGTYNEQF
.,TRBV5-1,TRBJ2-6,.,ASSIHRSGANVLT
.,TRBV12-5,TRBJ2-5,few,ASGPEAGKTQY
.,TRBV5-1,TRBJ1-6,few,ASSLDPGNSPLH
.,TRBV11-3,TRBJ1-1,.,ASSQGINRFTEAF
TRBD2,TRBV20-1,TRBJ2-7,.,SASGAGEGEQY